The rows below give T cell receptor beta chains drawn from one sample of a study of cytomegalovirus exposure and HLA in healthy donors. TCRdb's copy holds only in-frame clones and misses some; the assay was immunoSEQ multiplex PCR. The specimen's table records about 140,000 clones. Material: PBMCs. The receptors were gathered from a woman aged 18-35 years in good health and CMV-seronegative. CDR3s include the opening cysteine and the closing phenylalanine or tryptophan. D genes are given only for firm matches.

TRBD2,TRBV6-1,TRBJ2-7,TGTGCCAGCAGTGAAGCGTCATTCGCGGGAGCTCCCTACGAGCAGTACTTC,CASSEASFAGAPYEQYF
.,TRBV5-6,TRBJ1-2,TGTGCCAGCAGCGCGGAGGGTCCCTATGGCTACACCTTC,CASSAEGPYGYTF
.,TRBV2,TRBJ1-2,TGTGCCAGCGCTGAGGGATTCTCTCACTATGGCTACACCTTC,CASAEGFSHYGYTF
TRBD2,TRBV6-1,TRBJ2-2,TGTGCCAGCAGTGAACTAGCGGGAAGGAACACCGGGGAGCTGTTTTTT,CASSELAGRNTGELFF
.,TRBV2,TRBJ2-3,TGTGCCAGCAGTGTACAACGTACGCAGTATTTT,CASSVQRTQYF
.,TRBV7-8,TRBJ1-2,TGTGCCAGCAGCTTGTCTGAGACGGGAATTAACTATGGCTACACCTTC,CASSLSETGINYGYTF
TRBD2,TRBV13,TRBJ2-1,TGTGCCAGCAGCCCCGCGGGACTAGCGGTCGGGAGTGAGCAGTTCTTC,CASSPAGLAVGSEQFF
.,TRBV6-6,TRBJ2-5,TGTGCCAGCAGCTCGCCTAGCGAGCAAGAGACCCAGTACTTC,CASSSPSEQETQYF
.,TRBV11-3,TRBJ2-3,TGTGCCAGCAGCTCCGGAGAGGTGGGAGATACGCAGTATTTT,CASSSGEVGDTQYF
TRBD1,TRBV5-1,TRBJ1-1,TGCGCCAGCAGCCTTTCTTCGGACAGGAGTGAAGCTTTCTTT,CASSLSSDRSEAFF
.,TRBV4-3,TRBJ1-5,TGCGCCAGCAGCCAACGGGCAGGGGATCAGCCCCAGCATTTT,CASSQRAGDQPQHF
.,TRBV10-3,TRBJ1-5,TGTGCCATCAGAGGGGGTAGCAATCAGCCCCAGCATTTT,CAIRGGSNQPQHF
TRBD1,TRBV5-5,TRBJ1-1,TGTGCCAGCAGCGAACTGACAGGGCGGGGCACTGAAGCTTTCTTT,CASSELTGRGTEAFF
TRBD2,TRBV7-2,TRBJ2-2,TGTGCCAGCAGCGAAAGCGGGAGGGCCAACGGGGAGCTGTTTTTT,CASSESGRANGELFF
TRBD2,TRBV19,TRBJ2-2,TGTGCCAGTAGGTCGGGGGGCACCGGGGAGCTGTTTTTT,CASRSGGTGELFF
TRBD2,TRBV11-3,TRBJ2-5,TGTGCCAGCAGCTTAGGCGTGGCTAGCGGGAGCAAAGAGACCCAGTACTTC,CASSLGVASGSKETQYF
.,TRBV6-5,TRBJ2-4,TGTGCCAGCGGCAGAGGCAAAAACATTCAGTACTTC,CASGRGKNIQYF
.,TRBV11-2,TRBJ1-1,TGTGCCAGCAGCTTACGTGGCGGGTTCGCGAATCGGTACACTGAAGCTTTCTTT,CASSLRGGFANRYTEAFF
.,TRBV6-5,TRBJ2-7,TGTGCCAGCAGTGGTTTACCGAGCTCCTACGAGCAGTACTTC,CASSGLPSSYEQYF
.,TRBV10-3,TRBJ2-7,TGTGCCATCAGTGAGGGGCCGTTTTCCTACGAGCAGTACTTC,CAISEGPFSYEQYF
TRBD1,TRBV18,TRBJ1-2,TGTGCCAGCTCACCACCGAACAGGGGGGATGGCTACACCTTC,CASSPPNRGDGYTF
TRBD2,TRBV5-1,TRBJ2-1,TGCGCCAGCAGCTTGCTCGCTAGCGGGAGGGCTGATGAGCAGTTCTTC,CASSLLASGRADEQFF
.,TRBV7-2,TRBJ2-5,TGTGCCAGCAACCAACAGGGTTCAACGGAGACCCAGTACTTC,CASNQQGSTETQYF
.,TRBV27,TRBJ1-1,TGTGCCAGCACCCCAACGGGGAACACTGAAGCTTTCTTT,CASTPTGNTEAFF
.,TRBV4-2,TRBJ1-1,TGTGCCAGCAGCCAAGTGGCATTACGGGGGGAGGGCACTGAAGCTTTCTTT,CASSQVALRGEGTEAFF
.,TRBV19,TRBJ1-5,TGTGCCAGTAACTCCAGGAATCAGCCCCAGCATTTT,CASNSRNQPQHF
.,TRBV9,TRBJ2-3,TGTGCCAGCAGCGTAGCGGCGGGGCACACAGATACGCAGTATTTT,CASSVAAGHTDTQYF
TRBD2,TRBV5-5,TRBJ2-3,TGTGCCAGCAGCTTGGTCGGGACTAGTGGGGGCGGCACAGATACGCAGTATTTT,CASSLVGTSGGGTDTQYF
TRBD2,TRBV30,TRBJ2-4,TGTGCCTGGACACCCGGGACTAGCGGGGGGGCCAAAAACATTCAGTACTTC,CAWTPGTSGGAKNIQYF
.,TRBV6-1,TRBJ1-5,TGTGCCAGCAGTGACTCCCTTTATAGCAATCAGCCCCAGCATTTT,CASSDSLYSNQPQHF
TRBD2,TRBV5-1,TRBJ2-1,TGCGCCAGCAGCTTGGGCCAAACTAGCGGCCTCAACAATGAGCAGTTCTTC,CASSLGQTSGLNNEQFF
.,TRBV19,TRBJ2-2,TGTGCCAGTAAGAGGGGTTCCTCGACAGGACTCACCGGGGAGCTGTTTTTT,CASKRGSSTGLTGELFF
.,TRBV13,TRBJ2-1,TGTGCCAGCAGCTCCCGGACAGACTCCTACAATGAGCAGTTCTTC,CASSSRTDSYNEQFF
.,TRBV7-9,TRBJ1-1,TGTGCCAGCAGCTTCAGGACCTCCAGGGGGAACACTGAAGCTTTCTTT,CASSFRTSRGNTEAFF
TRBD2,TRBV2,TRBJ2-1,TGTGCCAGCCTAAAGGGTAGCGGGAGGGCCATTGAGCAGTTCTTC,CASLKGSGRAIEQFF
TRBD1,TRBV18,TRBJ2-3,TGTGCCAGCTCACCAGGACAGGGACAAACAGATACGCAGTATTTT,CASSPGQGQTDTQYF
.,TRBV7-9,TRBJ2-2,TGTGCCAGCAGCTCAAGCAGGATCGACACCGGGGAGCTGTTTTTT,CASSSSRIDTGELFF
TRBD1,TRBV11-3,TRBJ2-5,TGTGCCAGCAGCCCGGGACAGGGGTTGGTAGAGACCCAGTACTTC,CASSPGQGLVETQYF
.,TRBV6-5,TRBJ2-6,TGTGCCAGCAGTTATCAGAAGGGGACTGGGGCCAACGTCCTGACTTTC,CASSYQKGTGANVLTF
TRBD1,TRBV2,TRBJ2-2,TGTGCCAGCACGGACAGGGGGACAAACACCGGGGAGCTGTTTTTT,CASTDRGTNTGELFF
TRBD1,TRBV19,TRBJ1-1,TGTGCCAGTAGGACCGGGACAGGGGGCACGATGAACACTGAAGCTTTCTTT,CASRTGTGGTMNTEAFF
.,TRBV7-2,TRBJ2-5,TGTGCCAGCAGCCGGAGGTTTCTAGCGCTGCTGGAGACCCAGTACTTC,CASSRRFLALLETQYF
.,TRBV6-5,TRBJ2-4,TGTGCCAGCAGCCTCCCCCCCCTTCAGTACTTC,CASSLPPLQYF
TRBD1,TRBV7-6,TRBJ1-2,TGTGCCAGCAGCCCCTTTACCCGGGACAGGGGAAGCTATGGCTACACCTTC,CASSPFTRDRGSYGYTF
TRBD1,TRBV28,TRBJ2-4,TGTGCCAGCAGTTTTGGTGGGCGACAGGGTGGATACTTC,CASSFGGRQGGYF
.,TRBV7-3,TRBJ2-3,TGTGCCAGCAGAGGCACGGGGTCAGATGCGCAGTATTTT,CASRGTGSDAQYF
TRBD2,TRBV19,TRBJ2-1,TGTGCCAGTAGTAGTGGACTAGCGGGAGGGTTCAATGAGCAGTTCTTC,CASSSGLAGGFNEQFF
TRBD2,TRBV5-1,TRBJ2-2,TGCGCCAGCAAAGGACTAGCGGGGGACGGGGAGCTGTTTTTT,CASKGLAGDGELFF
.,TRBV5-8,TRBJ2-3,TGTGCCAGCAGCCGTCGCCTCAGGGAGGCAGATACGCAGTATTTT,CASSRRLREADTQYF